This is a list of T cell receptor beta chains from one sample in a study of identical twins. TCRdb re-analysed the 5' RACE reads in MiXCR, keeping a single row per CDR3 protein. The sample has about 1.7 million distinct CDR3 sequences, around 29% seen once. Sequencing was carried out using cord blood. The receptors here all came from a newborn girl in good health. Each CDR3 is given without its conserved first and last residue. Some rows have no size entry. The others give once, few or many, or a class for an expanded clone.

V: TRBV4-2; J: TRBJ2-1; size: few; CDR3: ASSQVDGGYNEQF
V: TRBV14; J: TRBJ2-3; size: NA; CDR3: ASSQVVAGGPGDTQY
V: TRBV6-2/TRBV6-3; J: TRBJ1-1; size: few; CDR3: ASALDLGTEAF
V: TRBV20-1; J: TRBJ1-6; size: NA; CDR3: SATWTGVKPLH
V: TRBV20-1; J: TRBJ1-5; size: NA; CDR3: SARDRYRGLLSNQPQH
V: TRBV7-7; J: NA; size: few; CDR3: ASSLFSGSGETQY
V: TRBV12-3/TRBV12-4; J: TRBJ2-5; size: once; CDR3: ASSLVGVHERY
V: TRBV11-2; J: TRBJ2-1; size: NA; CDR3: ASSLRRTYNEQF
V: TRBV30; J: TRBJ1-1; size: NA; CDR3: AWRDRGSTEAF
V: TRBV4-2; J: TRBJ2-7; size: few; CDR3: ASSQGGQGPISYEQY
V: TRBV9; J: TRBJ1-2; size: NA; CDR3: ASSLTAELYGYT
V: TRBV6-1; J: TRBJ1-1; size: NA; CDR3: ASRGTLLNTEAF
V: TRBV6-1; J: TRBJ2-3; size: few; CDR3: ASSEARLSTDTQY
V: TRBV20-1; J: TRBJ2-1; size: NA; CDR3: SARDSLAGGYYNEQF
V: TRBV6-5; J: TRBJ1-4; size: few; CDR3: ASSYEGGVGEKLF
V: TRBV29-1; J: TRBJ2-2; size: once; CDR3: SVGHSNTGELF
V: TRBV4-1; J: TRBJ2-5; size: NA; CDR3: ASSQEAEGLGETQY
V: TRBV6-5; J: TRBJ2-5; size: few; CDR3: ASTGTGDGETQY
V: TRBV19; J: TRBJ2-3; size: NA; CDR3: ASGIAGGTDTQY
V: TRBV19; J: TRBJ2-4; size: NA; CDR3: ASSSGLQLAKNIQY
V: TRBV20-1; J: TRBJ2-3; size: NA; CDR3: SARVGSGISTDTQY
V: TRBV7-9; J: TRBJ2-1; size: NA; CDR3: ASSSTSRAALYEQF
V: TRBV27; J: TRBJ1-1; size: many; CDR3: ASSLLGQNTEAF
V: TRBV27; J: TRBJ2-1; size: few; CDR3: ASSPRTSEYSYNEQF
V: TRBV7-9; J: TRBJ1-2; size: NA; CDR3: ASSPGTYNYGYT
V: TRBV10-3; J: TRBJ1-2; size: many; CDR3: AISAGANYGYT
V: TRBV6-5; J: TRBJ2-2; size: NA; CDR3: ASSQLAGVVGELF
V: TRBV19; J: TRBJ1-5; size: few; CDR3: ASSTKDWYGNQPQH
V: TRBV4-1; J: TRBJ2-1; size: many; CDR3: ASTQGTSGTSYNEQF
V: TRBV9; J: TRBJ2-1; size: few; CDR3: ASSEARTSGSSYEQF
V: TRBV5-1; J: TRBJ2-5; size: NA; CDR3: ASSFTGIRETQY
V: TRBV27; J: TRBJ2-7; size: NA; CDR3: ASSIGTGFSEQY
V: TRBV5-1; J: TRBJ2-4; size: NA; CDR3: ASSTAGGKNIQY
V: TRBV6-5; J: TRBJ2-1; size: NA; CDR3: ASSYSGRVGYDEQF
V: TRBV5-1; J: TRBJ2-1; size: few; CDR3: ASSGTPGLVYNEQF
V: TRBV28; J: TRBJ1-1; size: NA; CDR3: ASSPISGTGEDTEAF
V: TRBV28; J: TRBJ1-2; size: NA; CDR3: ASSLSLSWYGYT
V: TRBV12-3/TRBV12-4; J: TRBJ2-1; size: few; CDR3: ASKVCSGRGEQF
V: TRBV7-9; J: TRBJ2-1; size: NA; CDR3: ASSYDRGRNEQF
V: TRBV7-2; J: TRBJ1-1; size: many; CDR3: ASSLAQGLNTEAF
V: TRBV20-1; J: TRBJ1-2; size: few; CDR3: SAQNGRSGYGYT
V: TRBV12-3/TRBV12-4; J: TRBJ1-2; size: NA; CDR3: ASSLAPGTGYGYT
V: TRBV21-1; J: TRBJ2-1; size: NA; CDR3: ASSKVVSGYNNEQF
V: TRBV20-1; J: TRBJ2-3; size: once; CDR3: SARDPMRAGGSGTDTQY
V: TRBV7-2; J: TRBJ2-5; size: NA; CDR3: ASSFRLAGEETQY
V: TRBV27; J: TRBJ1-2; size: NA; CDR3: ASSLSPKNGYT
V: TRBV5-1; J: TRBJ2-2; size: few; CDR3: ASSLASGRTGELF
V: TRBV5-1; J: TRBJ2-1; size: NA; CDR3: ASSSDRQAYNEQF
V: TRBV6-1; J: TRBJ2-6; size: NA; CDR3: ASGLSVLSAGANVLT
V: TRBV5-1; J: TRBJ2-1; size: few; CDR3: ASSLGGGGSEQF
V: TRBV9; J: TRBJ2-3; size: NA; CDR3: ASSAAGYKTDTQY
V: TRBV7-9; J: NA; size: few; CDR3: ASSLVGQRNKNIQY
V: TRBV28; J: TRBJ2-1; size: few; CDR3: ASSLRLGAYNEQF
V: TRBV5-6; J: TRBJ1-2; size: NA; CDR3: ASSFYTNYGYT
V: TRBV20-1; J: TRBJ2-1; size: few; CDR3: SNLEGLAGGDNERF
V: TRBV27; J: TRBJ2-3; size: few; CDR3: ASRRRLPDTQY
V: TRBV7-9; J: TRBJ1-2; size: few; CDR3: ASSQITNYGYT
V: TRBV21-1; J: TRBJ1-1; size: NA; CDR3: ASGEGCGQTEAF
V: TRBV14; J: TRBJ2-3; size: NA; CDR3: ASSRAGGWTDTQY
V: TRBV4-2; J: TRBJ2-1; size: NA; CDR3: ASSQVGRGGLNEQF